This TCR beta chain was recorded in a study of T cell responses to AZD1222 COVID-19 vaccine. This CDR3 is built from 16 residues. Germline loops: CDR1 MGHRA, CDR2 YSYEKL. The junction had 6 bases not matched to a gene; V was cut back by 5 bases and J by 0 bases. To note about this clone: Its target is unknown.

Points from the study as a whole: Baseline seropositives among AZD1222 recipients totaled only five to seven. Sampling captured repertoires only after the peak T cell response.

Sequencing was performed with immunoSEQ multiplex PCR; in TCRdb, only in-frame clones are kept and a portion is missing. Here the sample spans about 42,000 clones, roughly 83% being singletons. This TCR was sampled from an adult who received the AZD1222 COVID-19 vaccine. The J gene is TRBJ2-7, the V gene TRBV4-1, with TRBD2 matching over 11 bases. Here the sequenced sample was peripheral blood, taken 28 days after the second AZD1222 dose. CDR3 in amino acids: CASSGSGGAISYEQYF. CDR3 DNA: TGCGCCAGCAGCGGTAGCGGGGGGGCCATCTCCTACGAGCAGTACTTC.